One sample yielded the 12 T cell receptor beta chains listed below, sequenced in a study of OX40 agonist ivuxolimab in advanced cancers. Sequenced by immunoSEQ multiplex PCR; TCRdb stores in-frame clones only, minus some. This table holds about 76,000 clones, 70% to 90% found once. The sample was CD4+ or CD8+ T cells sorted from blood, taken in a trial of the OX40 agonist ivuxolimab. All receptors derive from an adult with an advanced solid tumor such as melanoma, head and neck, liver or kidney cancer.

The chain employs TRBV28 and TRBJ2-1; 8 bases line up with TRBD2. The V gene end was trimmed by 7 bases and the J gene end by 9 bases; junction bases not matched to a gene: 14. This CDR3 has 15 residues. Germline-derived CDR1 and CDR2 are MDHEN and SYDVKM. This CDR3 is CASNPGTSGPGEQFF. The CDR3 DNA sequence: TGTGCCAGCAACCCCGGAACTAGCGGACCAGGTGAGCAGTTCTTC.

The rearrangement links TRBV9 to TRBJ1-1, with D perhaps matching TRBD1 (5 bases). The CDR3 is 14 residues long. Germline loops: CDR1 SGDLS, CDR2 YYNGEE. V lost 4 bases and J lost 3, with 13 bases in between. CDR3 sequence: CASSLTPGDTEAFF. CDR3 DNA sequence: TGTGCCAGCAGCCTTACTCCGGGGGACACTGAAGCTTTCTTT.

J is TRBJ2-5 and V is TRBV11-1, with D perhaps matching TRBD2 (6 bases). V lost 2 bases, J lost 1 base, and 8 bases lay in between. The CDR3 has 14 amino acids. Germline V lookup: CDR1 SGHAT, CDR2 FQDESV (reference sequence). CDR3 sequence reads: CASSLQGGQETQYF. In nucleotides, the CDR3 is TGTGCCAGCAGCTTACAGGGAGGCCAAGAGACCCAGTACTTC. Full variable domain (outside the CDR3, taken from reference TRBV11-1 and TRBJ2-5): EAEVAQSPRYKITEKSQAVAFWCDPISGHATLYWYRQILGQGPELLVQFQDESVVDDSQLPKDRFSAERLKGVDSTLKIQPAELGDSAMYLCASSLQGGQETQYFGPGTRLLVL.

This clone was observed a single time. The chain combines TRBV10-3 with TRBJ2-7; no definite D call. Germline CDR1 ENHRY, CDR2 SYGVKD. This CDR3 contains 13 residues. V lost 9 bases, J lost 6 bases, and 18 bases lay in between. The CDR3 region has the DNA TGTGCCATGTCCGGGTCAGGATTAACCGAGCAGTACTTC. This sequence encodes CAMSGSGLTEQYF.

The J gene is TRBJ2-3, the V gene TRBV18; 13 nucleotides agree with TRBD2. The V segment lost 5 bases and the J segment 4 bases; nucleotides outside the gene matches: 3. The CDR3 covers 15 residues. The germline CDR1 and CDR2 sequences are KGHSH and LQKENI. The CDR3: CASSGLAGVSDTQYF. DNA for the CDR3: TGTGCCAGCTCAGGACTAGCGGGAGTGTCAGATACGCAGTATTTT.

The V gene is TRBV29-1, the J gene TRBJ1-5; no clear D. Per the germline V gene, CDR1 is SQVTM and CDR2 is ANQGSEA. This CDR3 contains 13 residues. Trimming removed 4 bases at V and 0 bases at J, with 7 bases between. CDR3 sequence reads: CSVVWGSNQPQHF. CDR3 DNA sequence: TGCAGCGTTGTTTGGGGTAGCAATCAGCCCCAGCATTTT. The full variable domain, completed using reference TRBV29-1 and TRBJ1-5, is SAVISQKPSRDICQRGTSLTIQCQVDSQVTMMFWYRQQPGQSLTLIATANQGSEATYESGFVIDKFPISRPNLTFSTLTVSNMSPEDSSIYLCSVVWGSNQPQHFGDGTRLSIL.

This sequence joins TRBV30 and TRBJ1-2, with TRBD1 matching over 9 bases. The germline V gene encodes CDR1 GTSNPN and CDR2 SVGIG (reference sequence). Trimming cost V 0 bases and J 2 bases; bases outside gene matches: 1. The CDR3 has 14 residues. The CDR3 DNA reads as TGTGCCTGGAGTGTGGGGACAGGGAACTATGGCTACACCTTC. It encodes CAWSVGTGNYGYTF. The whole variable domain, filled in from reference TRBV30 and TRBJ1-2, reads SQTIHQWPATLVQPVGSPLSLECTVEGTSNPNLYWYRQAAGRGLQLLFYSVGIGQISSEVPQNLSASRPQDRQFILSSKKLLLSDSGFYLCAWSVGTGNYGYTFGSGTRLTVV.

V usage is TRBV18 and J usage is TRBJ2-4; D might be TRBD1 (6 bases). The length of the CDR3 is 16 residues. V lost 4 bases and J lost 8, with 21 bases in between. Germline CDR1 is KGHSH and CDR2 is LQKENI. The CDR3 DNA sequence: TGTGCCAGCTCACTGCAACCCGGGGTCGAGGGGGACATTCAGTACTTC. This gives the protein CASSLQPGVEGDIQYF.

The chain carries TRBV19 and TRBJ2-7; 8 bases match TRBD1. The V and J ends lost 3 bases and 3 bases, in that order; junction bases with no gene match: 7. The CDR3 runs to 15 residues. Germline V gene lookup returns CDR1 LNHDA and CDR2 SQIVND (reference sequence). The CDR3 coding sequence is TGTGCCAGTAGTATTAGACAGGGGTCTTTCTACGAGCAGTACTTC. This encodes CASSIRQGSFYEQYF.

This rearrangement joins TRBV6-1 to TRBJ2-7; 10 nucleotides align to TRBD1. The CDR3 is made up of 16 amino acids. Germline CDR1 reads MNHNS; CDR2 reads SASEGT. V lost 4 bases to trimming and J lost 6 bases; unmatched junction nucleotides: 12. Written as DNA, the CDR3 is TGTGCCAGCAGTGGATCTCTGGGGACAGGGGCTCGCGAGCAGTACTTC. This encodes CASSGSLGTGAREQYF.

This rearrangement joins TRBV2 to TRBJ1-5; D may be TRBD1 (5 bases). V dropped 4 bases and J dropped 1 base, with 11 bases sitting between them. The CDR3 contains 15 residues. CDR1 is SNHLY, CDR2 FYNNEI, per germline. The CDR3 sequence: CASSGRQGSNQPQHF. The CDR3 DNA reads TGTGCCAGCAGTGGTCGTCAGGGAAGCAATCAGCCCCAGCATTTT.

This clone was counted between two and nine times. This chain's CDR3 is CASSLAGVTRQPQHF. The DNA of the CDR3 is TGTGCCAGCAGCTTGGCCGGGGTTACTCGGCAGCCCCAGCATTTT. This sequence joins TRBV5-5 and TRBJ1-5; D not resolved. Germline assignment: CDR1 SGHKS and CDR2 YYEKEE (reference sequence). The V and J ends lost 0 bases and 7 bases respectively, with 14 bases between them. CDR3 size: 15 residues.